These T cell receptor beta chains were read from a single sample in a study of blood T cell repertoires in COVID-19. Clones were sequenced by immunoSEQ multiplex PCR, and TCRdb holds only the in-frame ones, with some missing. Here the sample spans about 260,000 clones, 80% to 90% being singletons. The sample was peripheral blood. These receptors all come from a woman aged 40 to 55 who had recovered from COVID-19. Each CDR3 is given with its conserved first and last residue. The D gene is left open where the match is weak.

J,V,D,CDR3
TRBJ2-5,TRBV4-3,NA,CASSQDGSDGETQYF
TRBJ2-7,TRBV5-1,NA,CASRRRGSSYEQYF
TRBJ2-5,TRBV6-5,TRBD1,CASRVGTGGETQYF
TRBJ1-2,TRBV15,NA,CATSRMRGEGYGYTF
TRBJ2-7,TRBV3-1/TRBV3-2,TRBD1,CASSPRDSRTYEQYF
TRBJ2-5,TRBV9,TRBD1,CASSAWDSHQETQYF
TRBJ2-7,TRBV6-6,NA,CASRSHTGISYEQYF
TRBJ1-1,TRBV6-6,NA,CASSPLDGGTEAFF
TRBJ1-1,TRBV10-3,TRBD1,CAISETGETEAFF
TRBJ1-2,TRBV5-1,TRBD1,CASSSDAGGYGYTF
TRBJ2-7,TRBV15,NA,CATSRGGDAYEQYF
TRBJ2-5,TRBV7-9,TRBD2,CASSLSGEETQYF
TRBJ2-7,TRBV7-9,NA,CASSPTGYPYEQYF
TRBJ2-1,TRBV27,TRBD2,CASSRVAGGPYNEQFF
TRBJ1-2,TRBV28,NA,CASSSRGYGYTF
TRBJ2-3,TRBV5-1,NA,CASSLAGGGDTQYF
TRBJ1-1,TRBV7-3,NA,CASSPGDRSNTEAFF
TRBJ1-2,TRBV4-3,TRBD1,CASSQDGQGISGYTF
TRBJ1-2,TRBV5-1,TRBD1,CASSLRTGWRDGYTF
TRBJ2-7,TRBV29-1,NA,CSVASGGTEQYF
TRBJ1-5,TRBV6-5,NA,CASSYIRGEPQHF
TRBJ1-2,TRBV7-2,NA,CASSLRRENYGYTF
TRBJ2-3,TRBV4-1,NA,CASKRSGGLITDTQYF
TRBJ1-3,TRBV15,NA,CATSRGGAGNTIYF
TRBJ2-6,TRBV27,NA,CASSPTGTGANVLTF
TRBJ1-1,TRBV5-4,NA,CASSLVAPQGTEAFF
TRBJ1-1,TRBV19,TRBD1,CASSTFDRDRGSNTEAFF
TRBJ1-1,TRBV6-5,TRBD1,CASSSGGTGGREAFF
TRBJ1-6,TRBV6-1,NA,CASSEVGGYDSPLHF
TRBJ2-3,TRBV7-2,TRBD2,CASSLRTSGGADTQYF
TRBJ2-2,TRBV7-2,NA,CASTRGSGELFF
TRBJ1-5,TRBV6-1,TRBD1,CASSEWTGRGNQPQHF
TRBJ2-7,TRBV5-5,TRBD1,CASSPGQGAGEQYF
TRBJ1-2,TRBV15,TRBD1,CATSRAGQGRDGYTF
TRBJ1-4,TRBV7-8,NA,CASSLVKGSNEKLFF
TRBJ2-2,TRBV11-3,TRBD2,CASSSRGGRTGELFF
TRBJ2-3,TRBV5-4,NA,CASSGGGGARSTDTQYF
TRBJ1-1,TRBV20-1,TRBD1,CSASHGQGSEAFF
TRBJ1-2,TRBV11-2,NA,CASSLGGPNYGYTF
TRBJ1-2,TRBV19,TRBD1,CASSPRTGVTNYGYTF
TRBJ2-7,TRBV5-4,NA,CASSLDEDYEQYF
TRBJ1-2,TRBV16,NA,CASSLKQGNGYTF
TRBJ2-1,TRBV2,TRBD2,CASSEQTSEYNEQFF
TRBJ2-3,TRBV9,NA,CASSVARYSGSTDTQYF
TRBJ1-6,TRBV5-1,NA,CASSLAGNSPLHF
TRBJ1-2,TRBV4-1,NA,CASSQVTRNYGYTF
TRBJ2-5,TRBV6-2/TRBV6-3,TRBD1,CASSYGDRGGGETQYF
TRBJ2-7,TRBV5-1,NA,CASSLGGDRPYEQYF
TRBJ2-1,TRBV10-3,NA,CAISAGTHSYNEQFF
TRBJ1-1,TRBV6-6,NA,CASSYSTGNTEAFF
TRBJ1-6,TRBV20-1,NA,CSASSAGENSPLHF
TRBJ1-3,TRBV10-2,TRBD1,CASSATGGIGNTIYF
TRBJ2-7,TRBV30,TRBD1,CAWSEDRGPYEQYF
TRBJ2-7,TRBV29-1,NA,CSVGSSVQYF